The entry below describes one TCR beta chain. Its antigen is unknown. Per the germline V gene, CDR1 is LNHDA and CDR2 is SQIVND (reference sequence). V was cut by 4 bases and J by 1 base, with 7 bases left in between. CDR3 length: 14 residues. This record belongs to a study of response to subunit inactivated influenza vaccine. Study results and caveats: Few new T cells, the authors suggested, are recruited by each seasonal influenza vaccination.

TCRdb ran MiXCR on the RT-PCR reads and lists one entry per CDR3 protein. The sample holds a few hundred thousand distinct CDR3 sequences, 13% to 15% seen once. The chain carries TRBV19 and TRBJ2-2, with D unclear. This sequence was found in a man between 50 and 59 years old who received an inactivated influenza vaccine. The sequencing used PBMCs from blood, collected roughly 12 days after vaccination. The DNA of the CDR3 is TGTGCCAGTAGTAATAGCCAGAACACCGGGGAGCTGTTTTTT. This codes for CASSNSQNTGELFF.